What follows are 18 T cell receptor beta chains derived from one specimen sequenced in a study of blood T cell repertoires in COVID-19 (TCRdb year 2020). The receptor library was made with the immunoSEQ multiplex PCR assay. TCRdb re-hosts the immuneACCESS table, in-frame sequences only. Its copies lack some clones; in the studies checked, an unresolved V gene accounts for under half of them, and the cause for the rest is not known. The sample table shows 75,000 to 90,000 clones, and 60% to 80% are seen once. The top ten clonotypes cover about a third of the sample. Source material: peripheral blood. These receptors were taken from a man between 60 and 75 years old with COVID-19, enrolled during active disease.

This chain links TRBV9 with TRBJ2-1; D is possibly TRBD2 (5 bases). V was shortened by 0 bases and J by 5 bases, with 6 bases between the two germline ends. CDR1 is SGDLS and CDR2 is YYNGEE in the germline V gene. This CDR3 is built from 13 residues. CDR3 region: CASSVDGDNEQFF. DNA of the CDR3: TGTGCCAGCAGCGTAGACGGGGACAATGAGCAGTTCTTC.

This clone was detected a few times. V gene TRBV24-1 combines with J gene TRBJ1-5; TRBD1 agrees at 9 bases. Germline CDR1 is KGHDR and CDR2 is SFDVKD. Trimming at V came to 7 bases and at J to 4 bases, leaving 4 bases not matched to a gene. CDR3 size: 14 residues. The CDR3: CATSGTGWNQPQHF. In nucleotides, the CDR3 is TGTGCCACCAGCGGGACAGGGTGGAATCAGCCCCAGCATTTT.

The V gene is TRBV7-9, the J gene TRBJ2-2; 9 bases line up with TRBD1. The junction had 8 bases not matched to a gene; V was cut back by 5 bases and J by 4 bases. The CDR3 contains 16 residues. Looked up from germline, CDR1 is SEHNR and CDR2 is FQNEAQ (reference sequence). CDR3: CASSQGGQGPTGELFF. CDR3 nucleotides: TGTGCCAGCAGCCAGGGGGGACAGGGACCCACCGGGGAGCTGTTTTTT.

This chain joins TRBV2 and TRBJ2-4, with TRBD1 matching over 7 bases. There are 15 residues in the CDR3. The V segment lost 2 bases and the J segment 2 bases; nucleotides outside the gene matches: 3. CDR1 and CDR2 (germline): SNHLY, FYNNEI. In nucleotides, the CDR3 is TGTGCCAGCAGTGAAAACAGGGGAACCAAAAACATTCAGTACTTC. It specifies CASSENRGTKNIQYF. Full variable domain (remainder filled in from reference TRBV2 and TRBJ2-4): EPEVTQTPSHQVTQMGQEVILRCVPISNHLYFYWYRQILGQKVEFLVSFYNNEISEKSEIFDDQFSVERPDGSNFTLKIRSTKLEDSAMYFCASSENRGTKNIQYFGAGTRLSVL.

J is TRBJ1-5 and V is TRBV6-1; D is unclear. Germline V gives CDR1 MNHNS, CDR2 SASEGT. V was trimmed by 1 base and J by 6 bases, leaving 10 bases between them. The CDR3 is made up of 14 amino acids. Here the CDR3 reads CASSEGPSGQPQHF. CDR3 DNA sequence: TGTGCCAGCAGTGAAGGGCCCAGCGGTCAGCCCCAGCATTTT.

The chain links TRBV4-1 to TRBJ2-7; 11 nucleotides match TRBD2. V lost 4 bases, J lost 5 bases, and 10 bases stayed unmatched. Germline lookup yields CDR1 MGHRA and CDR2 YSYEKL. The CDR3 is made up of 16 amino acids. Written as DNA, the CDR3 is TGCGCCAGCAGCCCCGGGGGTCTAGCGGGAGGAAACGAGCAGTACTTC. The encoded protein is CASSPGGLAGGNEQYF.

J is TRBJ2-3 and V is TRBV9; no firm D call. V was clipped by 0 bases and J by 6 bases, with 8 bases between them. The CDR3 loop spans 13 amino acids. Germline V gene lookup returns CDR1 SGDLS and CDR2 YYNGEE. CDR3 loop: CASSVARMDTQYF. CDR3 nucleotide sequence: TGTGCCAGCAGCGTAGCTAGGATGGATACGCAGTATTTT.

The J gene is TRBJ2-5, the V gene TRBV27; D gene uncertain. Germline V gene data show CDR1 as MNHEY and CDR2 as SMNVEV (reference sequence). This CDR3 is 18 amino acids long. V lost 0 bases to trimming and J lost 2 bases, with 19 bases between them. CDR3 region: CASSLSRQSPGVQETQYF. In nucleotides, the CDR3 is TGTGCCAGCAGTTTATCGCGGCAGTCGCCTGGCGTACAAGAGACCCAGTACTTC.

V and J are TRBV4-1 and TRBJ1-5, with unresolved D. V was clipped by 4 bases and J by 3 bases, with 10 bases between them. CDR3 length: 14 amino acids. Germline CDR1 reads MGHRA; CDR2 reads YSYEKL. Written as DNA, the CDR3 is TGCGCCAGCAGCCCACAGATTTCCAATCAGCCCCAGCATTTT. Encoded protein: CASSPQISNQPQHF.

The chain combines TRBV5-6 with TRBJ1-1; 10 bases match TRBD1. The CDR3 runs 15 residues. The germline V gene has CDR1 SGHDT and CDR2 YYEEEE. V gave up 4 bases and J gave up 4 bases; unmatched junction bases: 7. The CDR3 DNA is TGTGCCAGCAGCGCTGACAGGGGGCGACCCACTGAAGCTTTCTTT. Translated: CASSADRGRPTEAFF.

V is TRBV7-9 and J is TRBJ1-5, with D uncertain. The V end lost 1 base, the J end lost 5 bases, and 15 bases lay between the germline ends. Germline CDR1 is SEHNR and CDR2 is FQNEAQ (reference sequence). This CDR3 spans 16 amino acids. The CDR3 DNA is TGTGCCAGCAGCTTAGAGTCGGGGAGGTCCCATCAGCCCCAGCATTTT. This encodes CASSLESGRSHQPQHF. Combining the CDR3 with reference TRBV7-9 and TRBJ1-5 gives the whole variable domain DTGVSQNPRHKITKRGQNVTFRCDPISEHNRLYWYRQTLGQGPEFLTYFQNEAQLEKSRLLSDRFSAERPKGSFSTLEIQRTEQGDSAMYLCASSLESGRSHQPQHFGDGTRLSIL.

This clone was found once. The gene calls are TRBV21-1 and TRBJ1-3; the D segment call TRBD1 is taken from the table without a DNA check. TRBV21-1 is annotated as a pseudogene. The CDR3 spans 18 residues. The CDR3 DNA sequence: TGTGCCAGCAGCCAAGGGAGTCAGGGTCCGGACATGGGAAACACCATATATTTT. As protein: CASSQGSQGPDMGNTIYF.

This clone was observed a few times. The chain couples TRBV10-2 to TRBJ1-1; D uncertain. The CDR3 runs to 13 residues. CDR1 and CDR2 (germline): WSHSY, SAAADI. V shed 5 bases and J shed 1 base, with 8 bases lying between them. The CDR3 is CASSKTTNTEAFF. The CDR3 DNA is TGCGCCAGCAGTAAGACAACGAACACTGAAGCTTTCTTT.

The CDR3 is CASSRQQGADNQPQHF. CDR3 bases: TGTGCCAGCAGCCGCCAACAGGGGGCGGACAATCAGCCCCAGCATTTT. The rearrangement links TRBV4-2 to TRBJ1-5; TRBD1 matches 9 bases. The CDR3 runs to 16 residues. Germline V gene sequence: CDR1 LGHNA, CDR2 YNFKEQ. V dropped 4 bases and J dropped 3; count of bases not matched to a gene: 7.

V is TRBV11-2 and J is TRBJ2-6; 12 bases match TRBD1. There are 18 residues in the CDR3. CDR1 SGHAT and CDR2 FQNNGV come from the germline V gene. Trimming at V came to 5 bases and at J to 0 bases, leaving 5 bases not matched to a gene. The CDR3 DNA is TGTGCCAGCAGCCCAGGGACAGGGGGCGCCTCTGGGGCCAACGTCCTGACTTTC. Translation gives CASSPGTGGASGANVLTF.

V gene TRBV11-2 combines with J gene TRBJ1-1; 8 bases align to TRBD1. V gave up 7 bases and J gave up 1 base; unmatched junction bases: 8. The germline V gene has CDR1 SGHAT and CDR2 FQNNGV. CDR3 length: 15 amino acids. In nucleotides, the CDR3 is TGTGCCAGCATGAGCCACAGGGGGAAGAACACTGAAGCTTTCTTT. Its translation is CASMSHRGKNTEAFF.

The chain has TRBV10-1 and TRBJ2-5; D perhaps matches TRBD1 (5 bases). Germline V lookup: CDR1 WNHNN, CDR2 SYGVQD (reference sequence). The CDR3 sequence is 16 residues long. Trimming pared 4 bases from V and 4 bases from J, leaving 19 bases between. The CDR3 loop is CASSVCPGMVGETQYF. The CDR3 nucleotides read TGCGCCAGCAGTGTATGCCCAGGGATGGTGGGAGAGACCCAGTACTTC.

The J gene is TRBJ2-3, the V gene TRBV19; 8 bases are shared with TRBD1. The CDR3 runs to 16 residues. CDR1 is LNHDA and CDR2 is SQIVND in the germline V gene (reference sequence). Unmatched junction bases numbered 10, after V lost 5 bases and J lost 3 bases. CDR3 DNA sequence: TGTGCCAGTAGTGAGGGACAGGCCCCCAAAACAGATACGCAGTATTTT. Its protein product is CASSEGQAPKTDTQYF.